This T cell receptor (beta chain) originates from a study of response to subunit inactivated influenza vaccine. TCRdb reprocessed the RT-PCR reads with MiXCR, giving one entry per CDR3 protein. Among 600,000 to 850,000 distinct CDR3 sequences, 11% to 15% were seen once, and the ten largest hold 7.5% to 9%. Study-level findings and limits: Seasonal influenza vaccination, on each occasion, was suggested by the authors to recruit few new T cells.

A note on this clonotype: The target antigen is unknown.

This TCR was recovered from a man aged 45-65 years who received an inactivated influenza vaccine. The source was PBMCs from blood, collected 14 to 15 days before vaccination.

CDR3 DNA: TGTGCCAGCAGCCACCTCCTAGAGGGGACCCAAGAGACCCAGTACTTC. This sequence encodes CASSHLLEGTQETQYF. J is TRBJ2-5 and V is TRBV3-1; the D gene could be TRBD1 or TRBD2 (5 bases each). The CDR3 is 16 amino acids. The V gene lost 3 bases and the J gene lost 1 base, with 15 bases spanning the gap. The germline V gene has CDR1 LGHDT and CDR2 YNNKEL (reference sequence).